The TCR beta chain described here comes from a study of cytomegalovirus exposure and HLA in healthy donors. Data came from immunoSEQ multiplex PCR; TCRdb stores just in-frame clones and leaves some out. The data contain tens of thousands of clones, around 90% of them singletons. In germline, CDR1 is LGHNA, CDR2 YNFKEQ. The V segment lost 1 base and the J segment 5 bases; nucleotides outside the gene matches: 3. The CDR3 runs 15 residues. This chain uses TRBV4-2 with TRBJ2-1; TRBD1 matches 9 bases. The sequencing input was PBMCs. This clonotype was obtained from a woman aged 18-29 years in good health and CMV-seropositive. The DNA for the CDR3 is TGTGCCAGCAGCCAAGGACAGGGGGTTAACAATGAGCAGTTCTTC. This sequence encodes CASSQGQGVNNEQFF.